These 22 T cell receptor beta chains share one sample of origin, sequenced in a study of T-cell memory formation after mild COVID-19. Each CDR3 protein gets one entry after TCRdb re-called the 5' RACE reads with MiXCR. The data hold approximately 300,000 distinct CDR3 sequences, with approximately 8.4% observed a single time. The specimen was PBMCs or a T cell subset sorted from them (not recorded which). The receptors were sampled from a man aged 18 to 29 who had mild COVID-19 (a few samples of this study predate the infection). Cell type and time point are not known.

This CDR3 is CASSLNGELFF. CDR3 nucleotides: TGCGCCAGCAGCTTAAACGGGGAGCTGTTTTTT. V and J are TRBV5-1 and TRBJ2-2; D unresolved. The germline V and J ends were trimmed by 2 bases and 7 bases, with 3 bases remaining between them. There are 11 residues in the CDR3. Germline values: CDR1 SGHRS, CDR2 YFSETQ.

The chain employs TRBV18 and TRBJ1-1; D not resolved. V lost 6 bases to trimming and J lost 4 bases, with 9 bases between them. Germline CDR1 reads KGHSH; CDR2 reads LQKENI. This CDR3 is 12 amino acids long. The CDR3 loop is CASSWMGTEAFF. The CDR3 DNA reads as TGTGCCAGCTCGTGGATGGGCACTGAAGCTTTCTTT.

The V gene is TRBV3-1, the J gene TRBJ2-1, with unresolved D. Trimming cost V 4 bases and J 4 bases, with 11 bases left between them. The germline gives CDR1 LGHDT, CDR2 YNNKEL (reference sequence). This CDR3 has 14 residues. The CDR3 DNA follows: TGTGCCAGCAGCCTCTCTAGGGCTTACAATGAGCAGTTCTTC. As protein: CASSLSRAYNEQFF.

In this sample, this clonotype turned up a few times. The CDR3 sequence: CASRSLYDSRNQPQHF. CDR3 in DNA: TGTGCCAGCAGGAGCCTCTACGACAGCCGCAATCAGCCCCAGCATTTT. This chain connects TRBV27 to TRBJ1-5, with D possibly being TRBD1 (5 bases). Trimming took off 6 bases at V and 2 bases at J, with 17 bases between the two ends. CDR1 and CDR2 (germline): MNHEY, SMNVEV (reference sequence). The CDR3 is 16 amino acids.

This clonotype was observed a few times. The V call is TRBV5-5, the J call TRBJ2-1, with 12 bases matching TRBD2. The germline V gene encodes CDR1 SGHKS and CDR2 YYEKEE (reference sequence). Trimming at V came to 4 bases and at J to 9 bases, leaving 8 bases not matched to a gene. The CDR3 runs 15 residues. The CDR3 region has the DNA TGTGCCAGCAGCCCGCTAGCGGGGGGGGACATTGAGCAGTTCTTC. Residues: CASSPLAGGDIEQFF.

There are many counts of this clonotype. This chain joins TRBV29-1 and TRBJ2-5, with 9 bases fitting TRBD1. The CDR3 loop spans 12 amino acids. The ends lost 7 bases at V and 5 bases at J; junction bases unmatched: 5. Per germline, CDR1 SQVTM and CDR2 ANQGSEA. CDR3 sequence: CSATGGKETQYF. The CDR3 DNA reads as TGCAGCGCCACAGGGGGCAAGGAGACCCAGTACTTC.

This clonotype was observed a handful of times. The chain links TRBV5-1 to TRBJ1-2; D possibly corresponds to TRBD1 (6 bases). The CDR3 sequence is 14 residues long. Per germline, CDR1 SGHRS and CDR2 YFSETQ. Deletions cut 0 bases from V and 1 base from J, with 7 bases between. For the CDR3, the DNA is TGCGCCAGCAGCTTGGGACAGGTTAACTATGGCTACACCTTC. Amino acids: CASSLGQVNYGYTF. Based on the CDR3 plus reference TRBV5-1 and TRBJ1-2, the full variable domain is KAGVTQTPRYLIKTRGQQVTLSCSPISGHRSVSWYQQTPGQGLQFLFEYFSETQRNKGNFPGRFSGRQFSNSRSEMNVSTLELGDSALYLCASSLGQVNYGYTFGSGTRLTVV.

The chain uses TRBV7-2 and TRBJ2-7, with D tentatively TRBD2 (7 bases). The V and J ends lost 1 base and 3 bases respectively, with 13 bases between them. Germline CDR1 SGHTA, CDR2 FQGNSA. The CDR3 spans 15 residues. The CDR3 here is CASSLGGGLGYEQYF. DNA for the CDR3: TGTGCCAGCAGCTTAGGCGGGGGCCTAGGCTACGAGCAGTACTTC.

This clonotype was found a few times. The rearrangement uses TRBV25-1 and TRBJ2-3; 9 bases line up with TRBD2. Germline CDR1 and CDR2: MGHDK and SYGVNS. The CDR3 consists of 14 residues. J lost 6 bases, V lost 6 bases, and 7 bases had no gene match. The CDR3 sequence is CASRSRGGADTQYF. The CDR3, as DNA: TGTGCCAGCAGATCCCGCGGGGGGGCTGATACGCAGTATTTT.

This rearrangement joins TRBV12-3 or TRBV12-4 to TRBJ2-2; 8 bases line up with TRBD1. After removal of 8 bases from V and 5 bases from J, the junction contained 7 bases not matched to a gene. This CDR3 is built from 14 residues. CDR3 region: CASLDRGDTGELFF. Written as DNA, the CDR3 is TGTGCCAGCCTTGACAGGGGCGATACCGGGGAGCTGTTTTTT.

This clonotype showed up many times. CDR3 loop: CSASTGSLETQYF. The CDR3 DNA follows: TGCAGTGCTTCCACCGGATCCTTAGAGACCCAGTACTTC. The chain carries TRBV20-1 and TRBJ2-5, with D unclear. Per germline, CDR1 DFQATT and CDR2 SNEGSKA (reference sequence). V lost 5 bases, J lost 4 bases, and 14 bases lay in between. This CDR3 spans 13 amino acids.

This clonotype was observed a few times. The V gene is TRBV27, the J gene TRBJ2-2, with 8 bases identical to TRBD2. Per germline, CDR1 MNHEY and CDR2 SMNVEV (reference sequence). The CDR3 length is 15 residues. Unmatched junction bases numbered 8, after V lost 11 bases and J lost 0 bases. The CDR3 is CASQEAGANTGELFF. The CDR3 region has the DNA TGTGCCTCCCAGGAAGCGGGGGCGAACACCGGGGAGCTGTTTTTT.

This clonotype was detected ten times or more. A read error may produce the germline difference seen at one junction end. The chain is built from TRBV12-3 or TRBV12-4 and TRBJ2-7; 9 nucleotides agree with TRBD1. The CDR3 totals 10 residues. As DNA, the CDR3 is TGTGCCAGCAGTTTGGGGACAGGGCACTTC. It is translated as CASSLGTGHF.

A few counts support this clonotype. CDR3 residues: CASSPGTGQNSPLHF. CDR3 DNA sequence: TGTGCCAGCTCACCGGGGACAGGGCAAAATTCACCCCTCCACTTT. The rearrangement uses TRBV18 and TRBJ1-6, with 9 bases that match TRBD1. V shed 3 bases, J shed 7 bases, and the junction held 4 bases outside the gene matches. The CDR3 has 15 amino acids. Per the germline V gene, CDR1 is KGHSH and CDR2 is LQKENI.

This clonotype was detected a few times. The rearrangement uses TRBV13 and TRBJ1-4; D gene uncertain. Germline V CDR1 and CDR2: PRHDT, FYEKMQ (reference sequence). V shed 3 bases and J shed 7 bases, with 15 bases lying between them. There are 15 residues in the CDR3. CDR3 DNA: TGTGCCAGCAGCTTCGGCCGCGGGTCAAGTGAAAAACTGTTTTTT. Translation: CASSFGRGSSEKLFF.

The chain couples TRBV5-1 to TRBJ2-3; TRBD2 matches at 8 bases. Germline trimming cut 5 bases from V and 4 bases from J; bases unmatched to any gene: 3. This CDR3 comprises 13 residues. Germline values: CDR1 SGHRS, CDR2 YFSETQ. CDR3 in DNA: TGCGCCAGCAGACGGGGGGGCCCAGATACGCAGTATTTT. Translated, it gives CASRRGGPDTQYF.

This clonotype was recorded at least ten times. J is TRBJ2-2 and V is TRBV14; 7 bases fit TRBD1. Germline V gene sequence: CDR1 SGHDN, CDR2 FVKESK. V shed 5 bases and J 2 bases; nucleotides not matched to a gene: 11. The CDR3 sequence is 17 residues long. CDR3 amino acids: CASSLRSGTVNTGELFF. The CDR3 DNA reads as TGTGCCAGCAGCTTGAGGTCGGGGACAGTAAACACCGGGGAGCTGTTTTTT.

This clonotype was counted only a few times. CDR3 in DNA: TGTGCCAGCAGCTTATTGGGATCGCCGTCATACGAGCAGTACGTC. It codes for CASSLLGSPSYEQYV. The V gene is TRBV7-2, the J gene TRBJ2-7; no definite D call. Germline CDR1 is SGHTA and CDR2 is FQGNSA. The CDR3 has 15 amino acids. V dropped 2 bases and J dropped 4 bases, with 15 bases sitting between them.

This clonotype was recorded a few times. This chain uses TRBV27 with TRBJ1-1; D gene unclear. V lost 1 base and J lost 8, with 11 bases in between. CDR3 length: 13 amino acids. CDR1 is MNHEY and CDR2 is SMNVEV in the germline V gene (reference sequence). This CDR3 reads CASSLLGQREAFF. For the CDR3, the DNA is TGTGCCAGCAGTTTATTAGGTCAGCGAGAAGCTTTCTTT.

V gene TRBV11-2 combines with J gene TRBJ1-4; D is unresolved. V was clipped by 3 bases and J by 6 bases, with 5 bases between them. Germline values: CDR1 SGHAT, CDR2 FQNNGV. The CDR3 consists of 12 residues. The CDR3 coding sequence is TGTGCCAGCAGCTTGACGGATGAAAAACTGTTTTTT. This gives the protein CASSLTDEKLFF.

This clonotype came up a few times. The chain carries TRBV5-6 and TRBJ1-5; D call uncertain. CDR1 SGHDT and CDR2 YYEEEE come from the germline V gene. The CDR3 totals 15 residues. Trimming took 0 bases from V and 4 from J, leaving 11 bases between them. DNA of the CDR3: TGTGCCAGCAGCTTGGCCGAGTCGGGTAATCAGCCCCAGCATTTT. Its protein is CASSLAESGNQPQHF.

The rearrangement links TRBV20-1 to TRBJ2-1; D is ambiguous. The germline V gene encodes CDR1 DFQATT and CDR2 SNEGSKA (reference sequence). Trimming pared 1 base from V and 5 bases from J, leaving 12 bases between. The CDR3 sequence is 14 residues long. As DNA, the CDR3 is TGCAGTGCTAGAGTTCCCCCCTCGAACAATGAGCAGTTCTTC. Its protein is CSARVPPSNNEQFF.